This T cell receptor (beta chain) was identified in a study of cytomegalovirus exposure and HLA in healthy donors. CDR1 and CDR2 from the germline V gene are MRHNA and SNTAGT. The CDR3 covers 15 residues. V was clipped by 6 bases and J by 8 bases, with 20 bases between them. This clone was counted a few times. Its specificity is unknown. Study conclusions and caveats: A later analysis linked a missense DCLRE1C variant to TCR beta V- and J-gene trimming. DRB1 showed the most TCR associations and HLA-C the fewest in a later analysis, as rates varied by HLA locus. The study found most TCR sequences rare, yet found some public TCRs in many donors.

PCR employed 60 Vbeta and 13 Jbeta primers. Method: immunoSEQ multiplex PCR; TCRdb's copy keeps in-frame clones and lacks some. In the table there are about 120,000 clones, 65% to 80% of which are singletons. This chain uses TRBV6-4 with TRBJ2-1; the D gene is possibly TRBD2 (6 bases). Source material: PBMCs. This sequence originates from a woman between 40 and 50 years old in good health and CMV-seropositive. CDR3 region: CASSRLVASLDEQFF. The CDR3, as DNA: TGTGCCAGCAGCAGACTAGTGGCTAGTTTGGATGAGCAGTTCTTC.